The 16 T cell receptor beta chains presented below share a single source sample, sequenced in a study of blood T cells in healthy people across ages. A second PCR of 7 to 11 cycles used a sample-barcoded 5' primer and a J-beta primer mix. TCRdb analysed the 5' RACE reads with MiXCR anew, one entry per CDR3 protein. The sample lists 700,000 to 1,000,000 distinct CDR3 sequences; around 43% were seen once. Sequenced input: blood. These receptors originate from a man aged 60 to 69 in good health.

This clonotype came up once. The chain uses TRBV9 and TRBJ2-7; tentative D call: TRBD2 (5 bases). The DNA matches TRBJ2-5 better at its end, which makes the J call doubtful. Germline loops: CDR1 SGDLS, CDR2 YYNGEE. The CDR3 is 15 amino acids. The CDR3 bases are TGTGCCAGCAGCCCTAAGGGAGTTATTCAAGAGACCCAGTACTTC. It specifies CASSPKGVIQETQYF.

The J gene is TRBJ2-5, the V gene TRBV6-2 or TRBV6-3; D may correspond to TRBD1 or TRBD2 (5 bases each). V was pared by 1 base and J by 7 bases, with 19 bases between. This CDR3 comprises 16 residues. Per the germline V gene, CDR1 is MNHEY and CDR2 is SVGEGT. The CDR3 here is CASSYWAGSDQGTQYF. The CDR3 DNA reads as TGTGCCAGCAGTTACTGGGCGGGTTCGGACCAGGGGACCCAGTACTTC.

The J gene is TRBJ1-1, the V gene TRBV9; D is undetermined. This CDR3 has 13 residues. Germline loops: CDR1 SGDLS, CDR2 YYNGEE. V lost 0 bases and J lost 4, with 7 bases in between. The CDR3 nucleotides are TGTGCCAGCAGCGTAGGGGTCAGCACTGAAGCTTTCTTT. Residues: CASSVGVSTEAFF.

The chain recombines TRBV20-1 with TRBJ1-6, with 9 bases that match TRBD1. Germline V gives CDR1 DFQATT, CDR2 SNEGSKA (reference sequence). There are 14 residues in the CDR3. Trimming took 6 bases from V and 8 from J; bases not matched to a gene: 8. Here the CDR3 reads CSAEDRGLHSPLHF. The CDR3 DNA sequence: TGCAGTGCAGAGGACAGGGGACTTCATTCACCCCTCCACTTT.

The chain is built from TRBV2 and TRBJ2-1, with D perhaps matching TRBD2 (5 bases). Germline V CDR1 and CDR2: SNHLY, FYNNEI. The CDR3 loop spans 12 amino acids. The germline V and J ends were trimmed by 6 bases and 9 bases, with 12 bases remaining between them. This chain's CDR3 is CASRDTRVEQFF. The CDR3 region has the DNA TGTGCCAGCAGGGATACTAGAGTTGAGCAGTTCTTC.

This clonotype has just a few counts. The chain uses TRBV4-3 and TRBJ2-1; 8 nucleotides agree with TRBD2. Germline V gene data show CDR1 as LGHNA and CDR2 as YSLEER. The junction had 11 bases not matched to a gene; V was cut back by 4 bases and J by 0 bases. The CDR3 sequence is 18 residues long. Written as DNA, the CDR3 is TGCGCCAGCAGCCCGCATTGGACGGGGGGGAGCTCCTACAATGAGCAGTTCTTC. Its protein is CASSPHWTGGSSYNEQFF.

Remarks on this clonotype: The junction shows a germline mismatch at one end, possibly a read error. The chain links TRBV28 to TRBJ1-2, with TRBD1 matching 8 bases. From germline, CDR1 is MDHEN and CDR2 SYDVKM. This CDR3 is 15 amino acids long. The chain's CDR3 is CASNPLMAGGYGYTF. The CDR3 DNA is TGTGCCAGCAACCCCTTAATGGCAGGGGGCTATGGCTACACCTTT.

This chain uses TRBV4-1 with TRBJ2-7, with D possibly matching TRBD2 (7 bases). Germline V gives CDR1 MGHRA, CDR2 YSYEKL. V was shortened by 0 bases and J by 0 bases, with 18 bases between the two germline ends. CDR3 length equals 18 residues. The CDR3 sequence is CASSQDSSVGGASYEQYF. The CDR3 bases are TGCGCCAGCAGCCAAGACAGCTCCGTAGGGGGGGCCTCCTACGAGCAGTACTTC.

This clonotype showed up just a few times. The chain links TRBV9 to TRBJ2-7; D gene ambiguous. Trimming left V 0 bases short and J 1 base short, with 8 bases between. The CDR3 extends over 14 amino acids. Germline V gives CDR1 SGDLS, CDR2 YYNGEE. This CDR3 reads CASSVEMGSYEQYF. The CDR3 nucleotides are TGTGCCAGCAGCGTAGAGATGGGGTCCTACGAGCAGTACTTC.

This clonotype was observed once. The chain uses TRBV11-2 and TRBJ2-1; D possibly corresponds to TRBD2 (6 bases). The CDR3 has 21 residues. Germline CDR1 is SGHAT and CDR2 is FQNNGV. V lost 4 bases and J lost 0, with 28 bases in between. This chain's CDR3 is CASSSLGNGWGVASSYNEQFF. CDR3 nucleotides: TGTGCCAGCAGCTCCTTGGGGAATGGTTGGGGGGTTGCCAGCTCCTACAATGAGCAGTTCTTC.

About this clonotype itself: The junction does not match germline at one end; this may be a read error. The CDR3 bases are TGCGCCAGCAGCTTAGCCCCCTCCTTACAACCCGAGCGCACAGAGACGCAGTATTTT. Translated, it gives CASSLAPSLQPERTETQYF. V usage is TRBV5-1 and J usage is TRBJ2-3; D not resolved. The CDR3 consists of 19 residues. Germline CDR1 SGHRS, CDR2 YFSETQ.

The CDR3 protein is CSASRQTQETQYF. CDR3 nucleotide sequence: TGCAGTGCTAGTCGACAGACCCAAGAGACCCAGTACTTC. The chain couples TRBV20-1 to TRBJ2-5; maybe TRBD1 (5 bases). The CDR3 is 13 amino acids. Germline assignment: CDR1 DFQATT and CDR2 SNEGSKA (reference sequence). Trimming stripped 3 bases from V and 1 base from J, with 9 bases between.

The sample holds one count of this clonotype. Just one base apart from a much larger clone, this may be a read error. The rearrangement joins TRBV20-1 to TRBJ1-1, with 8 bases aligning to TRBD1. The CDR3 has 14 amino acids. Germline assignment: CDR1 DFQATT and CDR2 SNEGSKA (reference sequence). The CDR3 spells CRAREMDRVTEAFF. The CDR3 bases are TGCAGGGCTAGAGAGATGGACAGGGTCACTGAAGCTTTCTTT.

The sample holds a few counts of this clonotype. This rearrangement joins TRBV6-5 to TRBJ2-1; D may correspond to TRBD1 or TRBD2 (5 bases each). Trimming cost V 7 bases and J 13 bases, with 14 bases left between them. This CDR3 contains 11 residues. Looked up from germline, CDR1 is MNHEY and CDR2 is SVGAGI. The CDR3 sequence is CASTSGTLQFF. CDR3 coding DNA: TGTGCCAGCACCTCGGGGACCCTACAGTTCTTC.

This clonotype was seen only a few times. The chain combines TRBV7-9 with TRBJ2-7, with TRBD2 matching 7 bases. The V gene end was trimmed by 4 bases and the J gene end by 0 bases; junction bases not matched to a gene: 6. This CDR3 is 15 amino acids long. CDR1 is SEHNR and CDR2 is FQNEAQ in the germline V gene (reference sequence). The CDR3 sequence: CASSWGAGSSYEQYF. The DNA of the CDR3 is TGTGCCAGCAGCTGGGGAGCGGGGAGCTCCTACGAGCAGTACTTC.

The chain carries TRBV11-3 and TRBJ1-6; D is ambiguous. With 2 bases removed from V and 1 base from J, the gap between germline ends came to 12 bases. The CDR3 length is 17 residues. The germline gives CDR1 SGHNT, CDR2 YENEEA. The CDR3 here is CASSLRASGSYNSPLHF. Written as DNA, the CDR3 is TGTGCCAGCAGCTTAAGAGCCTCGGGGTCCTATAATTCACCCCTCCACTTT.